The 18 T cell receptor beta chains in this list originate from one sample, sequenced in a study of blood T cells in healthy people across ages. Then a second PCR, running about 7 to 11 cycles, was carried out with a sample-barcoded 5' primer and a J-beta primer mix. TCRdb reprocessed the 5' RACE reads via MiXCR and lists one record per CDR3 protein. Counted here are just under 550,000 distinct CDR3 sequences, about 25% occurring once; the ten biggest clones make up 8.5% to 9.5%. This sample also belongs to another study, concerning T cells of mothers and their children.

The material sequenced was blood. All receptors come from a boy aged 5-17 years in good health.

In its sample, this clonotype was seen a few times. The CDR3 loop is CSASVPGRKISGANVLTF. CDR3 DNA: TGCAGTGCTAGTGTCCCGGGACGGAAAATCTCTGGGGCCAACGTCCTGACTTTC. The rearrangement links TRBV20-1 to TRBJ2-6, with D possibly called TRBD1 or TRBD2 (5 bases each). The V end was cut by 3 bases, the J end by 0 bases, with 18 bases between. CDR1 is DFQATT and CDR2 is SNEGSKA in the germline V gene (reference sequence). This CDR3 is 18 amino acids long.

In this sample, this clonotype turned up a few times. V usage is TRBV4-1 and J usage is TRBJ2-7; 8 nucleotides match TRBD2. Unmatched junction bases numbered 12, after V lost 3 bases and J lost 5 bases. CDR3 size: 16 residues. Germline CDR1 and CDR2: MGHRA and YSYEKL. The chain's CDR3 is CASSHDQAGAWNEQYF. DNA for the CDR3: TGCGCCAGCAGCCATGACCAAGCGGGAGCCTGGAACGAGCAGTACTTC.

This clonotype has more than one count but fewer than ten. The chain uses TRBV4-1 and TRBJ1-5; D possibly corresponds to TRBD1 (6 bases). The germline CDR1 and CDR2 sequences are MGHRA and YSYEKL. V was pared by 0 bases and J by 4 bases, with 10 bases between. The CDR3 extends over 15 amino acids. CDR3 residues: CASSQEPDRNQPQHF. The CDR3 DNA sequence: TGCGCCAGCAGCCAAGAGCCGGACAGAAATCAGCCCCAGCATTTT.

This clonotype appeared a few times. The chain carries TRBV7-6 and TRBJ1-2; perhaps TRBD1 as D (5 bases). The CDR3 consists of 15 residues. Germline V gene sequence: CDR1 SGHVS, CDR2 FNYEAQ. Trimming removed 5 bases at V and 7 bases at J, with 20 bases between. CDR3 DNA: TGTGCCAGCAGCCTAGACAGTGGGGGAGAGAGTGGCTACACCTTC. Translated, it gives CASSLDSGGESGYTF.

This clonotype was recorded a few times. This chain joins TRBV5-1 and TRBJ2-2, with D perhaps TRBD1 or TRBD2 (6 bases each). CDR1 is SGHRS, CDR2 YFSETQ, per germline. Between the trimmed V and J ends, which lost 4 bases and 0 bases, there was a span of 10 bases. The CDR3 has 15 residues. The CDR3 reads CASSAGQPNTGELFF. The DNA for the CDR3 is TGCGCCAGCAGCGCGGGACAACCGAACACCGGGGAGCTGTTTTTT.

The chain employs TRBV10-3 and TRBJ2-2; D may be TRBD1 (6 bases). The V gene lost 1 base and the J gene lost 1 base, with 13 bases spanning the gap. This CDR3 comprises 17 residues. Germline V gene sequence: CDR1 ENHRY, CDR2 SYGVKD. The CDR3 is CAISEFRTDLNTGELFF. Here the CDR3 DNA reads TGTGCCATCAGTGAGTTCCGGACAGACCTGAACACCGGGGAGCTGTTTTTT.

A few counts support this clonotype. The CDR3 reads CASSYERTSGRLEYQETQYF. The CDR3 nucleotides are TGTGCCAGCAGTTACGAGAGGACTAGCGGGAGATTGGAGTACCAAGAGACCCAGTACTTC. The chain employs TRBV6-2 or TRBV6-3 and TRBJ2-5, with TRBD2 matching over 13 bases. The CDR3 is made up of 20 amino acids. The V gene's germline CDR1 is MNHEY and CDR2 SVGEGT. V lost 2 bases and J lost 0; bases outside the gene matches: 12.

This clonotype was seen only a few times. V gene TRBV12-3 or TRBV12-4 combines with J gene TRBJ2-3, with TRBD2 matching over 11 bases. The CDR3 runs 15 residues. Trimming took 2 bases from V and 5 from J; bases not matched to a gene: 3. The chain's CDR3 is CASSLTSGSLDTQYF. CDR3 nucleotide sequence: TGTGCCAGCAGTTTAACTAGCGGGAGCTTAGATACGCAGTATTTT.

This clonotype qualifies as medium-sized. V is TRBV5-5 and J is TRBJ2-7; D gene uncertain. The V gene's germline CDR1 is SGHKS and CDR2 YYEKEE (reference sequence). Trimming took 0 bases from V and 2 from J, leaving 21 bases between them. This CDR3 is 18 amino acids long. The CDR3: CASSLDGRILHRAYEQYF. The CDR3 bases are TGTGCCAGCAGCTTGGACGGGCGGATCCTACACCGTGCCTACGAGCAGTACTTC.

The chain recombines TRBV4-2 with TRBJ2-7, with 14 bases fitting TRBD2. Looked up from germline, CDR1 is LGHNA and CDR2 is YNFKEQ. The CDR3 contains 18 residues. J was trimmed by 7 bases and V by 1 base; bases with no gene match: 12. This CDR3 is CASSQVRRTSGRPGEQYF. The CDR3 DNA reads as TGTGCCAGCAGCCAAGTGAGGAGGACTAGCGGGAGGCCGGGAGAGCAGTACTTC.

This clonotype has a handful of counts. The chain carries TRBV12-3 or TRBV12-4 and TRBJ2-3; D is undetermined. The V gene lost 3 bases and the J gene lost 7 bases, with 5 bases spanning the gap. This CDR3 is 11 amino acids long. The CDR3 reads CASSLRNTQYF. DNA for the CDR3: TGTGCCAGCAGTTTGAGAAATACGCAGTATTTT.

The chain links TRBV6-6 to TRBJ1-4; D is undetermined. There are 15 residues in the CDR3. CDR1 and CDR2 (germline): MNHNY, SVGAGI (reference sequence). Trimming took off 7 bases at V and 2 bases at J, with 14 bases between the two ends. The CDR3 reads CASIADRSTNEKLFF. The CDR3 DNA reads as TGTGCCAGCATCGCTGACCGTTCGACTAATGAAAAACTGTTTTTT.

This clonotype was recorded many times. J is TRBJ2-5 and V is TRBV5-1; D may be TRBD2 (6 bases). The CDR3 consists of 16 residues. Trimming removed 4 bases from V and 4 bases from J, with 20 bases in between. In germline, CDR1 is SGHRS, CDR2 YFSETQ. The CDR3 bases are TGCGCCAGCAGCCACGAGGGGCCACTAGCTGGAGAGACCCAGTACTTC. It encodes CASSHEGPLAGETQYF.

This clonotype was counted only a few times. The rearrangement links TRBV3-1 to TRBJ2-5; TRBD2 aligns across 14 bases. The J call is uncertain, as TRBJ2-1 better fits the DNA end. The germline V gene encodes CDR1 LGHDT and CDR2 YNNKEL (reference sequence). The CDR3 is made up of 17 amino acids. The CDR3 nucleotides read TGTGCCAGCAGCCAAAGGACTAGCGGGAGGCAATTCGATGAGCAGTTCTTC. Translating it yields CASSQRTSGRQFDEQFF.

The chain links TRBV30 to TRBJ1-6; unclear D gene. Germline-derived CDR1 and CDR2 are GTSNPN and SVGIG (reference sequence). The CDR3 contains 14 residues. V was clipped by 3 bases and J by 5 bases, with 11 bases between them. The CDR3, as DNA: TGTGCCTGGAGCCTGGAGGCCGATAATTCACCCCTCCACTTT. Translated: CAWSLEADNSPLHF.

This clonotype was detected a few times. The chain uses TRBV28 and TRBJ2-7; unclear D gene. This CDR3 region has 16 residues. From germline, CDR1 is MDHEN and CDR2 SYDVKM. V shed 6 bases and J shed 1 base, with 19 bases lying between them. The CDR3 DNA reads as TGTGCCAGCAGAAGCCTGGTGGGGTCCTATTCCTACGAGCAGTACTTC. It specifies CASRSLVGSYSYEQYF.

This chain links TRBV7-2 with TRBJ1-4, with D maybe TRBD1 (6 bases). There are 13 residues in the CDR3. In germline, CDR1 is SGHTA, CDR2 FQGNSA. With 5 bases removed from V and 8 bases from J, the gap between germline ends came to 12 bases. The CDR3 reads CASSPLDSEKLFF. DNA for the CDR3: TGTGCCAGCAGCCCCCTGGACAGCGAAAAACTGTTTTTT. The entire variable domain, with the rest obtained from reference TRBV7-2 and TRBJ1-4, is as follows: GAGVSQSPSNKVTEKGKDVELRCDPISGHTALYWYRQSLGQGLEFLIYFQGNSAPDKSGLPSDRFSAERTGGSVSTLTIQRTQQEDSAVYLCASSPLDSEKLFFGSGTQLSVL.

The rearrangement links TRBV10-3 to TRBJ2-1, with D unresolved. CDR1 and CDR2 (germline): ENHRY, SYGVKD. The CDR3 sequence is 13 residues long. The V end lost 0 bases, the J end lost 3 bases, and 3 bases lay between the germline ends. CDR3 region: CAISESNYNEQFF. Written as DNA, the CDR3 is TGTGCCATCAGTGAGTCAAACTACAATGAGCAGTTCTTC.